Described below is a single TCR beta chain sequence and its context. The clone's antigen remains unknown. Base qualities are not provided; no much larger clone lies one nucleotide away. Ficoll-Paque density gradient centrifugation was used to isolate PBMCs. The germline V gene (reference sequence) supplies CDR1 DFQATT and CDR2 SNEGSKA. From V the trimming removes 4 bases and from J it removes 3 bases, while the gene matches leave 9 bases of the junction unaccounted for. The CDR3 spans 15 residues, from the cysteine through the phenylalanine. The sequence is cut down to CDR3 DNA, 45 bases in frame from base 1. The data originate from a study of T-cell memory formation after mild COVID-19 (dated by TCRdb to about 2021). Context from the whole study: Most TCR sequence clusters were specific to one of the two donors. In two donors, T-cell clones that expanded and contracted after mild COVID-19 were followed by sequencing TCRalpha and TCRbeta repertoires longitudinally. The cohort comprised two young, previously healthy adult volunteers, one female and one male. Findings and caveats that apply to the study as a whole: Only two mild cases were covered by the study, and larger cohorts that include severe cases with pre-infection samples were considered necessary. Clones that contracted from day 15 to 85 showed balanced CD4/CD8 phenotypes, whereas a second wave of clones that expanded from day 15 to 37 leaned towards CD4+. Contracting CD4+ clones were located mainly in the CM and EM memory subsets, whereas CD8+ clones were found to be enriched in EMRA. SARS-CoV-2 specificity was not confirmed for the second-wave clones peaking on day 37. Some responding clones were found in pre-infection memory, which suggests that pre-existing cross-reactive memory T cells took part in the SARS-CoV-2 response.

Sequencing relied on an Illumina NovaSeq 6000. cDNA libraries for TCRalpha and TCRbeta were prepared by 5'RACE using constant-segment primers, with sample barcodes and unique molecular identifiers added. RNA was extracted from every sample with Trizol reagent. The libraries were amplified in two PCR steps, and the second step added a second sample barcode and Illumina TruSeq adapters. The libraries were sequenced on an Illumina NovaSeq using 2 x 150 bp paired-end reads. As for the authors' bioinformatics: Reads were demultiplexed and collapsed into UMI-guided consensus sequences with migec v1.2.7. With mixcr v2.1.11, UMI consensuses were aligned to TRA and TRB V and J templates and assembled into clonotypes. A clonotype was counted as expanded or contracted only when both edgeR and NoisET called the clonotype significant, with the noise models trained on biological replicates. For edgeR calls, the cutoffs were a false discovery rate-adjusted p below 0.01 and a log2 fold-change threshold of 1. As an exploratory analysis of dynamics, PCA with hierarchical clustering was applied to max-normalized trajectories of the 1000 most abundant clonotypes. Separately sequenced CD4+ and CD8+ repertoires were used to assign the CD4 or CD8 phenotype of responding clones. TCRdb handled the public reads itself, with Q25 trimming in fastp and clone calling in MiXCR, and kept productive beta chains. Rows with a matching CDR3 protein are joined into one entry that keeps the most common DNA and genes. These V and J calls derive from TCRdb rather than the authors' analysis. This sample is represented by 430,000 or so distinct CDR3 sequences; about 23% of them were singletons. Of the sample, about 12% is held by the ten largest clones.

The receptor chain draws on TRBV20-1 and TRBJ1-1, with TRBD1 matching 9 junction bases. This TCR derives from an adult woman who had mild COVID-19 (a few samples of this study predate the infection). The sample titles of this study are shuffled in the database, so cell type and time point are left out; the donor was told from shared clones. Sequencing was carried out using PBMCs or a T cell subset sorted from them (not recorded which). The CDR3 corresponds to CSATAGQGKYTEAFF. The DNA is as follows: TGCAGTGCTACCGCTGGACAGGGGAAATACACTGAAGCTTTCTTT.